These 5 T cell receptor beta chains share one sample of origin, sequenced in a study of kidney transplant recipient with SARS-CoV-2 infection. TCRdb re-derived calls from the reads in MiXCR, one entry per CDR3 protein. The repertoire has about 240,000 distinct CDR3 sequences, more than 25% of them found once; the top ten carry under 9.5%. Here the sequenced sample was a blood sample, taken at baseline and between days 110 and 120 from a kidney transplant recipient. These receptor sequences come from a young adult male patient who had COVID-19 and was a kidney transplant recipient. Some T cells may have come from the graft donor.

This clonotype was detected ten times or more. The chain links TRBV3-1 to TRBJ2-2; no clear D gene. V was pared by 0 bases and J by 1 base, with 21 bases between. CDR3 length: 20 residues. CDR1 LGHDT and CDR2 YNNKEL come from the germline V gene (reference sequence). CDR3 in DNA: TGTGCCAGCAGCCAAGATGCCCACCTTTGGAGTTTGGAGAACACCGGGGAGCTGTTTTTT. Protein sequence: CASSQDAHLWSLENTGELFF.

The chain is built from TRBV5-4 and TRBJ2-5, with D possibly TRBD1 on 6 matching bases. The CDR3 totals 13 residues. Germline CDR1 and CDR2: SGHNT and YYREEE (reference sequence). The V end lost 0 bases, the J end lost 8 bases, and 11 bases lay between the germline ends. CDR3 sequence reads: CASSLARGGTQYF. The CDR3 coding sequence is TGTGCCAGCAGCTTGGCCAGGGGCGGTACCCAGTACTTC. Variable domain in full (rest from reference TRBV5-4 and TRBJ2-5): ETGVTQSPTHLIKTRGQQVTLRCSSQSGHNTVSWYQQALGQGPQFIFQYYREEENGRGNFPPRFSGLQFPNYSSELNVNALELDDSALYLCASSLARGGTQYFGPGTRLLVL.

There are many counts of this clonotype. The rearrangement joins TRBV19 to TRBJ2-1; D is ambiguous. The CDR3 spans 14 residues. Per germline, CDR1 LNHDA and CDR2 SQIVND (reference sequence). V was shortened by 1 base and J by 0 bases, with 4 bases between the two germline ends. DNA for the CDR3: TGTGCCAGTAGTATAGGGAGCTCCTACAATGAGCAGTTCTTC. This translates into CASSIGSSYNEQFF.

This clonotype was seen ten or more times. This rearrangement joins TRBV11-2 to TRBJ1-2; D is unclear. Trimming took 5 bases from V and 4 from J, leaving 23 bases between them. Per germline, CDR1 SGHAT and CDR2 FQNNGV. CDR3 length equals 17 residues. The CDR3 loop is CASSMEITSRKTYGYTF. Written as DNA, the CDR3 is TGTGCCAGCAGCATGGAGATAACAAGCAGAAAGACCTATGGCTACACCTTC.

The chain carries TRBV18 and TRBJ1-1; the match to TRBD1 covers 8 bases. Trimming at V came to 2 bases and at J to 3 bases, leaving 8 bases not matched to a gene. Looked up from germline, CDR1 is KGHSH and CDR2 is LQKENI. The CDR3 contains 16 residues. The CDR3 region has the DNA TGTGCCAGCTCACCAATCAGGGGGCTCTCGGACACTGAAGCTTTCTTT. Residues: CASSPIRGLSDTEAFF.